This TCR beta chain was sequenced in a study of OX40 agonist ivuxolimab in advanced cancers. Study details: Patients received ivuxolimab, an agonistic anti-OX40 (CD134) antibody. Overall study findings and caveats: Expanded clones belonging to CD8+ T cells outnumbered, on average, those of CD4+. Expansion of clones was among the lowest in partial responders at 0.1-3.0 mg/kg. The specificity for antigen of the expanded peripheral T cells was not determined.

The CDR3 consists of 15 residues. The germline V gene has CDR1 LGHNA and CDR2 YSLEER. J gave up 2 bases and V 3 bases, and 3 bases lay outside the gene matches. Only in-frame clones appear in the TCRdb table, and some are missing; sequencing was by immunoSEQ multiplex PCR. The sample holds around 50,000 clones, roughly 78% seen once. To note about this clone: The antigen remains unidentified.

This chain links TRBV4-3 with TRBJ2-3, with 9 bases that match TRBD1. The sample in question was CD4+ or CD8+ T cells sorted from blood, obtained in a trial of the OX40 agonist ivuxolimab. The TCR comes from an adult with an advanced solid tumor such as melanoma, head and neck, liver or kidney cancer. CDR3 amino acids: CASSQNRGHTDTQYF. CDR3 bases: TGCGCCAGCAGCCAGAACAGGGGGCACACAGATACGCAGTATTTT.